Reported below is one T cell receptor (beta chain). The sample comes from a study of T cells after yellow fever vaccination. TCRdb itself ran the 5' RACE reads through MiXCR, one entry per CDR3 protein. The table has 300,000 to 350,000 distinct CDR3 sequences, roughly 10% seen once. The CDR3 length is 13 residues. The germline CDR1 and CDR2 sequences are GTSNPN and SVGIG (reference sequence). Unmatched junction bases numbered 6, after V lost 4 bases and J lost 10 bases. The starting material was CD4+ T cells sorted from PBMCs, obtained 45 days after the yellow fever booster vaccination. The receptor's source is a man aged 18 to 30 who received the YFV17D yellow fever vaccine. This chain connects TRBV30 to TRBJ2-1, with TRBD2 matching 11 bases. DNA of the CDR3: TGTGCCTGGATCTTAGCGGGGGGGCGGGAGCAGTTCTTC. Its translation is CAWILAGGREQFF. The full variable domain, completed using reference TRBV30 and TRBJ2-1, is SQTIHQWPATLVQPVGSPLSLECTVEGTSNPNLYWYRQAAGRGLQLLFYSVGIGQISSEVPQNLSASRPQDRQFILSSKKLLLSDSGFYLCAWILAGGREQFFGPGTRLTVL.